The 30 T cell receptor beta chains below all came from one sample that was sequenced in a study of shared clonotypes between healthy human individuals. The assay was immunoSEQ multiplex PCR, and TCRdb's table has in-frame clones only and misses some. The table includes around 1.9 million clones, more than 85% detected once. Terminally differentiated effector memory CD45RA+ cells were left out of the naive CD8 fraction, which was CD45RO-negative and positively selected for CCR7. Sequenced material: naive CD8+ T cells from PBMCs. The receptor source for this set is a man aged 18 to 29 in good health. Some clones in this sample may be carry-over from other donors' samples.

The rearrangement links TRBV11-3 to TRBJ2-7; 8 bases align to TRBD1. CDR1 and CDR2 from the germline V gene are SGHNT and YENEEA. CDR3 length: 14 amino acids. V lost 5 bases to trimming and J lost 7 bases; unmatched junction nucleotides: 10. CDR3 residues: CASSAGTGRGEQYF. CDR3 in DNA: TGTGCCAGCAGCGCCGGGACAGGCCGCGGGGAGCAGTACTTC.

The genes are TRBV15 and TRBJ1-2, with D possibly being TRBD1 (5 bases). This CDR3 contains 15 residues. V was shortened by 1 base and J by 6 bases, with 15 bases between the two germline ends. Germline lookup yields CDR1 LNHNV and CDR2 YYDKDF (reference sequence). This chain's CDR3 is CATSRALGRENGYTF. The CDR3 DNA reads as TGTGCCACCAGCAGAGCATTGGGGCGCGAGAATGGCTACACCTTC.

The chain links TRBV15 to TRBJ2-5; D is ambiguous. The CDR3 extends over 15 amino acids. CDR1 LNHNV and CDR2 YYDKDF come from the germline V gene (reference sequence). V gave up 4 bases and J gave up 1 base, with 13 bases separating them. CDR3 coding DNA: TGTGCCACCAGCAACCACCCCACAGCCCAAGAGACCCAGTACTTC. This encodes CATSNHPTAQETQYF.

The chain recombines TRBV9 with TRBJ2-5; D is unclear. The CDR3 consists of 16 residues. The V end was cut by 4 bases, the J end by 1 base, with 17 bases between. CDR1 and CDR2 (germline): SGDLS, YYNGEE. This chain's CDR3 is CASSPQAARTQETQYF. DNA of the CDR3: TGTGCCAGCAGCCCCCAGGCTGCGAGAACCCAAGAGACCCAGTACTTC.

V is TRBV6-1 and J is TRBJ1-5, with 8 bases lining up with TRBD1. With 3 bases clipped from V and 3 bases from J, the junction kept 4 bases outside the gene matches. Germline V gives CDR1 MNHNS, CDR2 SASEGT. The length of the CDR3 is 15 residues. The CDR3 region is CASSEGQAFNQPQHF. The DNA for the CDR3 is TGTGCCAGCAGTGAGGGACAGGCGTTCAATCAGCCCCAGCATTTT.

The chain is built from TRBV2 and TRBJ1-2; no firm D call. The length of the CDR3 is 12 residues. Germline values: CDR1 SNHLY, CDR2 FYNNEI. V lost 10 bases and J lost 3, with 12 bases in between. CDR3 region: CAIPEGDYGYTF. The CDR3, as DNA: TGTGCCATTCCGGAGGGCGACTATGGCTACACCTTC.

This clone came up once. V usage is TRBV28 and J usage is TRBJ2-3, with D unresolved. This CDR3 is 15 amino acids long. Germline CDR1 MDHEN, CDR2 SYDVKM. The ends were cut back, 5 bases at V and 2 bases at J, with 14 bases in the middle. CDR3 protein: CASSPVDPTTDTQYF. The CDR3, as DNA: TGTGCCAGCAGTCCCGTGGACCCGACCACAGATACGCAGTATTTT.

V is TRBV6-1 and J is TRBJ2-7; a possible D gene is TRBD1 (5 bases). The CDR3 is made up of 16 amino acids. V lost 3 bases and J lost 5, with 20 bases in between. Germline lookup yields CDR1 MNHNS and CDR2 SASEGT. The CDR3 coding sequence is TGTGCCAGCAGTGATCTTCACAGGACCCCAGGGAACGAGCAGTACTTC. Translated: CASSDLHRTPGNEQYF.

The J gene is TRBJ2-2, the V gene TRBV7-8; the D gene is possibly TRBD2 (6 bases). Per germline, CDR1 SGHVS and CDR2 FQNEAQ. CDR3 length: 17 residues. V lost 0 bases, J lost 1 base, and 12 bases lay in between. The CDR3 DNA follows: TGTGCCAGCAGCTTAGCGGCCTGGCGGGAGAACACCGGGGAGCTGTTTTTT. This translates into CASSLAAWRENTGELFF.

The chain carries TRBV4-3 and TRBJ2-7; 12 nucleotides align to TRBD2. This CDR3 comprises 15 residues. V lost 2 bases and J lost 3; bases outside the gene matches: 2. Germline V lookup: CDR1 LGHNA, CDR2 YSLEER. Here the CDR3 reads CASSQKTSGGYEQYF. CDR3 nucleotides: TGCGCCAGCAGCCAAAAGACTAGCGGGGGCTACGAGCAGTACTTC.

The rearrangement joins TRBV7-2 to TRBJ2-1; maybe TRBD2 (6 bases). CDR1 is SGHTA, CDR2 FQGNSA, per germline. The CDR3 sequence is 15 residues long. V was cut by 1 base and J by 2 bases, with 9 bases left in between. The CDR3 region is CASSLVREAYNEQFF. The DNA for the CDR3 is TGTGCCAGCAGCTTAGTAAGGGAGGCCTACAATGAGCAGTTCTTC.

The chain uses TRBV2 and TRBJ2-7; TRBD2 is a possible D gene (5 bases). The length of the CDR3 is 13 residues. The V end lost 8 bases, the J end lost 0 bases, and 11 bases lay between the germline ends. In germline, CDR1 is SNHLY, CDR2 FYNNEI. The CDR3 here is CASLPGSSYEQYF. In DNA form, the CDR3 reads TGTGCCAGCCTCCCGGGGTCCTCCTACGAGCAGTACTTC.

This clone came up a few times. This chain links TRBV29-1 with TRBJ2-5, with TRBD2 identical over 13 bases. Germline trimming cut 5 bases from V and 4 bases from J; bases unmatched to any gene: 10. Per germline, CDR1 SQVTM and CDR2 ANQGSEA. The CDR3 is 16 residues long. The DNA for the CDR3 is TGCAGCGTTCGCCGCCGAGGACTAGCGGGAGTAGAGACCCAGTACTTC. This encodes CSVRRRGLAGVETQYF.

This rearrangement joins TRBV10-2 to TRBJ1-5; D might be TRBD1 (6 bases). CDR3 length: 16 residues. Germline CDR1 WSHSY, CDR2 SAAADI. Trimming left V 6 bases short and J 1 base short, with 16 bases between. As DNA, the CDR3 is TGCGCCAGCAGAGACCAGGGGATCGGAAGCAATCAGCCCCAGCATTTT. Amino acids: CASRDQGIGSNQPQHF.

The CDR3 protein is CASSLPAGKYTEAFF. DNA of the CDR3: TGTGCCAGCAGCTTGCCGGCGGGCAAATACACTGAAGCTTTCTTT. The chain carries TRBV13 and TRBJ1-1; no clear D. The CDR3 covers 15 residues. With 3 bases removed from V and 3 bases from J, the gap between germline ends came to 14 bases. From germline, CDR1 is PRHDT and CDR2 FYEKMQ (reference sequence).

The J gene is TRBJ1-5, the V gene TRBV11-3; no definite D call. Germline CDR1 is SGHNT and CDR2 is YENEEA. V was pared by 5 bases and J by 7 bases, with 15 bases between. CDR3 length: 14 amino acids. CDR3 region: CASSQTAVGQPQHF. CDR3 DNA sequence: TGTGCCAGCAGCCAGACTGCTGTGGGCCAGCCCCAGCATTTT.

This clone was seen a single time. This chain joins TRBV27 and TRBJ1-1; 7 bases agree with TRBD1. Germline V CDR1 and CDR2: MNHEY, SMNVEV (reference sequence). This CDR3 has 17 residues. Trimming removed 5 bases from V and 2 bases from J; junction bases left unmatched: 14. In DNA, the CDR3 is TGTGCCAGCAGTGCCCTTTCGCTGGAGGGGGCTAACACTGAAGCTTTCTTT. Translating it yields CASSALSLEGANTEAFF.

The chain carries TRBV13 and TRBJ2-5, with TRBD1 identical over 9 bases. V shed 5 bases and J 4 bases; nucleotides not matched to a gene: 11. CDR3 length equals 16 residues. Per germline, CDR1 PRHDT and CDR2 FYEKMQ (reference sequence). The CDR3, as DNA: TGTGCCAGCAGCCATTCTTCCGGGACAGGGAGAGAGACCCAGTACTTC. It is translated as CASSHSSGTGRETQYF.

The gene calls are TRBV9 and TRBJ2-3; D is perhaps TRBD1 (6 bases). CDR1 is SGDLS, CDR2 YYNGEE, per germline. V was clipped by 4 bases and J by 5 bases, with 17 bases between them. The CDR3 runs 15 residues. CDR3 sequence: CASSHAGTLGDTQYF. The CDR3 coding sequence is TGTGCCAGCAGCCACGCCGGGACACTGGGAGATACGCAGTATTTT.

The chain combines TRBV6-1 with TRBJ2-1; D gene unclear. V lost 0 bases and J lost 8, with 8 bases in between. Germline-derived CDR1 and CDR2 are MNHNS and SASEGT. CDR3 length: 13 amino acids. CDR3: CASSEAGFYEQFF. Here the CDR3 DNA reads TGTGCCAGCAGTGAAGCCGGTTTCTATGAGCAGTTCTTC.

CDR3 amino acids: CASSGESQGREQYF. In nucleotides, the CDR3 is TGTGCCAGCAGCGGTGAGAGCCAAGGAAGGGAGCAGTACTTC. The chain couples TRBV9 to TRBJ2-7; D remains ambiguous. The germline gives CDR1 SGDLS, CDR2 YYNGEE. CDR3 length equals 14 residues. V was pared by 3 bases and J by 7 bases, with 17 bases between.

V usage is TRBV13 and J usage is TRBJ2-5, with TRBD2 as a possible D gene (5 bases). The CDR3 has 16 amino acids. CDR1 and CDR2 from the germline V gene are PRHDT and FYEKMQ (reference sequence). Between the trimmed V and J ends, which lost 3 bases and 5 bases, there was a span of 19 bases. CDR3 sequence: CASSFVGQEDQETQYF. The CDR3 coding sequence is TGTGCCAGCAGCTTCGTAGGGCAGGAGGATCAGGAGACCCAGTACTTC.

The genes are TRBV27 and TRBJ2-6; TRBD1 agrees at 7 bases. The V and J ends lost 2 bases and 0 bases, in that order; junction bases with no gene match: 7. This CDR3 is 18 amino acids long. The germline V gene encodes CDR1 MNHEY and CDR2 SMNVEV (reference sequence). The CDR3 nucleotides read TGTGCCAGCAGTTTAACGACAGGGTGGCACTCTGGGGCCAACGTCCTGACTTTC. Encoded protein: CASSLTTGWHSGANVLTF.

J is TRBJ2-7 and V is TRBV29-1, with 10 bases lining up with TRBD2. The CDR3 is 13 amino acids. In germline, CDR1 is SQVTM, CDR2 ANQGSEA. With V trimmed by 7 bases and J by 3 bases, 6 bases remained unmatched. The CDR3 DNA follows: TGCAGCGCCCTACTAGCGGGACTCTACGAGCAGTACTTC. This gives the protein CSALLAGLYEQYF.

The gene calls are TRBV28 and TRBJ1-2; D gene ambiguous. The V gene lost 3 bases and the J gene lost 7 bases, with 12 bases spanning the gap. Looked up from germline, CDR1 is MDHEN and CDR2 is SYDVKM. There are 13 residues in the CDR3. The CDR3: CASSLLNIPGYTF. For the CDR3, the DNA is TGTGCCAGCAGTTTGCTCAATATTCCTGGCTACACCTTC.

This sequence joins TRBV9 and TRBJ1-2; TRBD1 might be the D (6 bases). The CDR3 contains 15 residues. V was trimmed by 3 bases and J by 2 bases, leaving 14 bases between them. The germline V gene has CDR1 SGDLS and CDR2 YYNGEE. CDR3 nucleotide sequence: TGTGCCAGCAGCGCCGGGACACTTTCAAACTATGGCTACACCTTC. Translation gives CASSAGTLSNYGYTF.

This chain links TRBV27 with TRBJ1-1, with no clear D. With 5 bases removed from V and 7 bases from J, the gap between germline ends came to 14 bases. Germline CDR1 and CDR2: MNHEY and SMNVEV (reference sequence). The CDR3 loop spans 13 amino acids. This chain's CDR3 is CASSTLSGDEAFF. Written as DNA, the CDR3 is TGTGCCAGCAGTACATTAAGCGGGGATGAAGCTTTCTTT.

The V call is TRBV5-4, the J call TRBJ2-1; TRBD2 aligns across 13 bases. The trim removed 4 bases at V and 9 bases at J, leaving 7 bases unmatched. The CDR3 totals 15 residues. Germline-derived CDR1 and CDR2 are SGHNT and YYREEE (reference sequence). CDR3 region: CASSGGTSGMGEQFF. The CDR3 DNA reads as TGTGCCAGCAGCGGCGGGACTAGCGGGATGGGTGAGCAGTTCTTC.

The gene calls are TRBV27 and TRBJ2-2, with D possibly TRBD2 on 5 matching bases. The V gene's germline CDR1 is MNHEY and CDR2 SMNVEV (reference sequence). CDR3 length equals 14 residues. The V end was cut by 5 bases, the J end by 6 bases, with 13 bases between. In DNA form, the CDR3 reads TGTGCCAGCAGTCCAATCGGGGTACCCGGGGAGCTGTTTTTT. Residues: CASSPIGVPGELFF.

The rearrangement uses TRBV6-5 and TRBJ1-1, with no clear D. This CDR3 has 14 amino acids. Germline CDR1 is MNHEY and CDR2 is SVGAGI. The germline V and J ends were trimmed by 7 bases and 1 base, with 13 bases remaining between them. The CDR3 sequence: CASTTDFENTEAFF. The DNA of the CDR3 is TGTGCCAGCACTACTGACTTTGAGAACACTGAAGCTTTCTTT.